These T cell receptor beta chains were read from a single sample in a study of cytomegalovirus exposure and HLA in healthy donors. Sequenced by immunoSEQ multiplex PCR; TCRdb stores in-frame clones only, minus some. The table shows 200,000 to 300,000 clones, with 78% occurring only once. Sequencing was done on a sample of PBMCs. The receptors shown here come from a boy younger than 18 in good health and CMV-seronegative. The CDR3 runs from the conserved cysteine through the conserved F or W. Fields, in order: J gene, clone size, D gene, V gene, CDR3 DNA, CDR3 protein. A D gene is named only where the DNA matches it firmly. The listing skips clone size in some rows; elsewhere it reads once, few, many or a size class.

TRBJ2-3,NA,NA,TRBV27,TGTGCCAGCCGCCGGGAGAGAGATACGCAGTATTTT,CASRRERDTQYF
TRBJ2-2,NA,NA,TRBV6-5,TGTGCCAGCCGTACCGGGACAACCACCGGGGAGCTGTTTTTT,CASRTGTTTGELFF
TRBJ1-1,NA,TRBD1,TRBV2,TGTGCCAGCAGGGACCCGGGACAGGAGACTGAAGCTTTCTTT,CASRDPGQETEAFF
TRBJ1-2,NA,NA,TRBV7-2,TGTGCCAGCAGCCCATCCACGGGGAACTATGGCTACACCTTC,CASSPSTGNYGYTF
TRBJ2-7,NA,NA,TRBV11-2,TGTGCCAGCAGCCCGCACGCGAATCTAGCAAACGAGCAGTACTTC,CASSPHANLANEQYF
TRBJ2-3,few,TRBD2,TRBV30,TGTGCCTGGGTGGCGGCTAGCGGGGGAGGTAGCACAGATACGCAGTATTTT,CAWVAASGGGSTDTQYF
TRBJ1-1,once,NA,TRBV9,TGTGCCAGCAGCATGAGGGACACTGAAGCTTTCTTT,CASSMRDTEAFF
TRBJ2-2,NA,TRBD2,TRBV10-3,TGTGCCATCAGTGAGAAGGCTAGCGGGGACCTCACCGGGGAGCTGTTTTTT,CAISEKASGDLTGELFF
TRBJ1-1,few,NA,TRBV6-1,TGTGCCAGCAGTGGGGGATTGGACAGACAGAACACTGAAGCTTTCTTT,CASSGGLDRQNTEAFF
TRBJ2-1,NA,NA,TRBV6-1,TGTGCCAGCAGTGAAGAAGGGGGTAAACCCTACAATGAGCAGTTCTTC,CASSEEGGKPYNEQFF
TRBJ2-4,NA,TRBD1,TRBV4-1,TGCGCCAGCAGCCAAGAGTCCCAGGGGGAAAACATTCAGTACTTC,CASSQESQGENIQYF
TRBJ2-7,NA,TRBD1,TRBV7-7,TGTGCCAGCAGCTTAGTGCAGGGACAGGGCTACGAGCAGTACTTC,CASSLVQGQGYEQYF
TRBJ2-2,NA,TRBD2,TRBV5-5,TGTGCCAGCAGCCCCGAGAACAGCGGGAGGGCCGGGAGCACCGGGGAGCTGTTTTTT,CASSPENSGRAGSTGELFF
TRBJ1-5,NA,NA,TRBV5-1,TGCGCCAGCAGCGTCTCAGGGATGGGTCATCAGCCCCAGCATTTT,CASSVSGMGHQPQHF
TRBJ1-3,NA,TRBD1,TRBV6-5,TGTGCCAGCAGTTCTCAGGGGGGAAGCTCTGGAAACACCATATATTTT,CASSSQGGSSGNTIYF
TRBJ2-2,NA,NA,TRBV6-4,TGTGCCAGCAGGGAGAACCCGGACATTGGGGAGCTGTTTTTT,CASRENPDIGELFF
TRBJ2-7,NA,NA,TRBV18,TGTGCCAGCTCACCCCGGGACACCTACGAGCAGTACTTC,CASSPRDTYEQYF
TRBJ2-4,NA,NA,TRBV30,TGTGGGCTGCAGGCCGGAGGGACCAAAAACATTCAGTACTTC,CGLQAGGTKNIQYF
TRBJ1-2,few,NA,TRBV5-5,TGTGCCAGCAGCCTAGTATATGGCTACACCTTC,CASSLVYGYTF
TRBJ1-3,NA,NA,TRBV15,TGTGCCACCAGCACTCGACAAATCTCTGGAAACACCATATATTTT,CATSTRQISGNTIYF
TRBJ2-7,once,NA,TRBV29-1,TGCAGCGTTGGGCTACGTGACACATCCTACGAGCAGTACTTC,CSVGLRDTSYEQYF
TRBJ2-1,NA,TRBD1,TRBV18,TGTGCCAGCTCACCCGGACAGGCCTCCTACAATGAGCAGTTCTTC,CASSPGQASYNEQFF
TRBJ2-7,NA,NA,TRBV6-1,TGTGCCAGCAGCAGGGGCTCCTACGAGCAGTACTTC,CASSRGSYEQYF
TRBJ2-7,NA,NA,TRBV27,TGTGCCAGCAGGTCCAGCGCCTACGAGCAGTACTTC,CASRSSAYEQYF
TRBJ1-6,NA,NA,TRBV11-3,TGTGCCAGCAGCTTAGTACGGTCGAATTCACCCCTCCACTTT,CASSLVRSNSPLHF
TRBJ2-1,NA,TRBD2,TRBV5-1,TGCGCCAGCAGCCAAAAATTGGGGCTAGCGGGAGCAATGATCGGCAATGAGCAGTTCTTC,CASSQKLGLAGAMIGNEQFF
TRBJ2-3,NA,NA,TRBV19,TGTGCCAGTAGTATGCTGCCCTGGGCCTCCACAGATACGCAGTATTTT,CASSMLPWASTDTQYF
TRBJ2-3,once,NA,TRBV11-3,TGTGCCAGCAGCCCAGGAGGGGTTGGCCCAGATACGCAGTATTTT,CASSPGGVGPDTQYF
TRBJ1-1,once,NA,TRBV9,TGTGCCAGCAGCGTAGAGGGGTCGGTGAACACTGAAGCTTTCTTT,CASSVEGSVNTEAFF
TRBJ2-7,NA,TRBD2,TRBV5-1,TGCGCCAGCAGCTTGCTGGCGGGGGGCGATCCCTACGAGCAGTACTTC,CASSLLAGGDPYEQYF
TRBJ1-1,NA,NA,TRBV25-1,TGTGCCAGCAGTCTAATGGGCGGGAAGAACACTGAAGCTTTCTTT,CASSLMGGKNTEAFF
TRBJ1-2,few,NA,TRBV7-2,TGTGCCAGCAGCCTCCGGAGGGGCTTTAACTATGGCTACACCTTC,CASSLRRGFNYGYTF
TRBJ1-4,NA,TRBD1,TRBV6-6,TGTGCCAGCAGTTACCCACGACCAGGGGGTTCAGAAAAACTGTTTTTT,CASSYPRPGGSEKLFF
TRBJ2-7,once,TRBD2,TRBV19,TGTGCCAGTTCCCCCATGCGGGAGGGCTTCGGTTACGAGCAGTACTTC,CASSPMREGFGYEQYF
TRBJ2-7,NA,NA,TRBV11-3,TGTGCCAGCAGCTTTTCACATGGGGCGAATCGGGAGCAGTACTTC,CASSFSHGANREQYF
TRBJ2-7,NA,TRBD2,TRBV5-4,TGTGCCAGCAGCTTGGACGGCGGGAGTTTTTACGAGCAGTACTTC,CASSLDGGSFYEQYF
TRBJ2-7,once,NA,TRBV2,TGTGCCAGCACCCAGGGGTGGGAGCAGTACTTC,CASTQGWEQYF
TRBJ1-4,few,NA,TRBV5-4,TGTGCCAGCAGCTTGGGGCTCGATGAAAAACTGTTTTTT,CASSLGLDEKLFF
TRBJ2-1,few,TRBD2,TRBV5-4,TGTGCCAGCAGCCACTATAGCGGGGGGGCCTACAATGAGCAGTTCTTC,CASSHYSGGAYNEQFF
TRBJ1-1,NA,NA,TRBV7-3,TGTGCCAGCAGCACAGTGGGTGGGGGCTCGGCTGAAGCTTTCTTT,CASSTVGGGSAEAFF
TRBJ2-7,NA,NA,TRBV5-1,TGCGCCAGCAGCCTAGGAGCCTACGAGCAGTACTTC,CASSLGAYEQYF
TRBJ1-1,NA,NA,TRBV7-9,TGTTCCAGCAGCTTAGGTAGTACTGAAGCTTTCTTT,CSSSLGSTEAFF
TRBJ2-7,once,TRBD1,TRBV5-6,TGTGCCAGCAGCCCATTCGGGACAGGGGGGACCGAGCAGTACTTC,CASSPFGTGGTEQYF
TRBJ1-1,NA,TRBD1,TRBV9,TGTGCCAGCATAGTCGGACAGGTTCTTTTTATGAACACTGAAGCTTTCTTT,CASIVGQVLFMNTEAFF
TRBJ2-3,once,TRBD2,TRBV4-1,TGCGCCAGCAGCCCTAGCGGGGGCACAGATACGCAGTATTTT,CASSPSGGTDTQYF
TRBJ1-1,few,NA,TRBV5-6,TGTGCCAGCAGCTTCTGGGGGCTCACTGAAGCTTTCTTT,CASSFWGLTEAFF